The next 18 T cell receptor beta chains were all read from a single sample in a study of CD8+ T cells in alopecia areata. Reverse transcription of extracted RNA yielded cDNA, which provided the sequencing template. Profiling relied on immunoSEQ multiplex PCR, and the TCRdb table lists in-frame clones only, not all of them. The table has about 180,000 clones, 63% seen once. The sample in question was CD4+ T cells sorted from blood, obtained at week 0. These receptors all stem from a human donor with alopecia areata.

The V and J genes are TRBV29-1 and TRBJ2-5; a possible D gene is TRBD2 (7 bases). The germline gives CDR1 SQVTM, CDR2 ANQGSEA. Trimming cost V 6 bases and J 1 base, with 15 bases left between them. The CDR3 has 14 amino acids. For the CDR3, the DNA is TGCAGCGTGGGGGCTAGCGGTCTCCAAGAGACCCAGTACTTC. This translates into CSVGASGLQETQYF. The full variable domain, in which reference TRBV29-1 and TRBJ2-5 provide the parts outside the CDR3, is SAVISQKPSRDICQRGTSLTIQCQVDSQVTMMFWYRQQPGQSLTLIATANQGSEATYESGFVIDKFPISRPNLTFSTLTVSNMSPEDSSIYLCSVGASGLQETQYFGPGTRLLVL.

This sequence joins TRBV29-1 and TRBJ1-2; 8 bases match TRBD1. This CDR3 is built from 14 residues. J lost 12 bases, V lost 6 bases, and 18 bases had no gene match. CDR1 and CDR2 (germline): SQVTM, ANQGSEA. CDR3 nucleotides: TGCAGCGTCGGATCAGGGGGTTCAGGGGGCGCGAACACCTTC. Amino acids: CSVGSGGSGGANTF.

This chain uses TRBV5-1 with TRBJ2-7; 8 positions match TRBD1. V dropped 0 bases and J dropped 2; count of bases not matched to a gene: 1. Germline V CDR1 and CDR2: SGHRS, YFSETQ. The CDR3 runs 14 residues. DNA of the CDR3: TGCGCCAGCAGCTTGGAACAGGGGGCCTACGAGCAGTACTTC. Protein sequence: CASSLEQGAYEQYF.

The chain is built from TRBV11-1 and TRBJ2-4; no clear D. The ends were cut back, 2 bases at V and 7 bases at J, with 9 bases in the middle. This CDR3 comprises 13 residues. Germline assignment: CDR1 SGHAT and CDR2 FQDESV (reference sequence). Here the CDR3 reads CASSLTVMNIQYF. The DNA of the CDR3 is TGTGCCAGCAGCTTAACAGTTATGAACATTCAGTACTTC.

On this clone itself: This specimen includes other DNA sequences encoding the same CDR3. The chain couples TRBV4-3 to TRBJ2-1, with D unclear. Trimming removed 1 base at V and 7 bases at J, with 5 bases between. Germline loops: CDR1 LGHNA, CDR2 YSLEER. The CDR3 is made up of 12 amino acids. CDR3 amino acids: CASSQGRNEQFF. CDR3 nucleotides: TGCGCCAGCAGCCAAGGTAGGAATGAGCAGTTCTTC.

The chain couples TRBV6-1 to TRBJ1-5; TRBD1 aligns across 8 bases. Germline trimming cut 4 bases from V and 7 bases from J; bases unmatched to any gene: 6. Looked up from germline, CDR1 is MNHNS and CDR2 is SASEGT. The length of the CDR3 is 14 residues. CDR3 coding DNA: TGTGCCAGCAGTGCCCGGGACAGGTGGCAGCCCCAGCATTTT. This translates into CASSARDRWQPQHF.

The chain uses TRBV9 and TRBJ1-2; possibly TRBD1 for D (6 bases). V lost 4 bases, J lost 7 bases, and 17 bases lay in between. Per the germline V gene, CDR1 is SGDLS and CDR2 is YYNGEE. The length of the CDR3 is 14 residues. CDR3 sequence reads: CASSSLTGRAGYTF. CDR3 sequence (DNA): TGTGCCAGCAGCTCCTTAACAGGGCGGGCTGGCTACACCTTC. The full variable domain, in which reference TRBV9 and TRBJ1-2 provide the parts outside the CDR3, is DSGVTQTPKHLITATGQRVTLRCSPRSGDLSVYWYQQSLDQGLQFLIQYYNGEERAKGNILERFSAQQFPDLHSELNLSSLELGDSALYFCASSSLTGRAGYTFGSGTRLTVV.

The sample holds a few counts of this clone. The chain joins TRBV11-1 to TRBJ2-1, with 7 positions matching TRBD2. Trimming took 6 bases from V and 4 from J; bases not matched to a gene: 12. The CDR3 is made up of 16 amino acids. Germline CDR1 and CDR2: SGHAT and FQDESV (reference sequence). The CDR3 reads CASRPLADHLYNEQFF. CDR3 in DNA: TGTGCCAGCAGACCCCTAGCGGACCATCTTTACAATGAGCAGTTCTTC. Using reference TRBV11-1 and TRBJ2-1 for the parts outside the CDR3, the full variable domain is EAEVAQSPRYKITEKSQAVAFWCDPISGHATLYWYRQILGQGPELLVQFQDESVVDDSQLPKDRFSAERLKGVDSTLKIQPAELGDSAMYLCASRPLADHLYNEQFFGPGTRLTVL.

The V and J genes are TRBV7-2 and TRBJ2-3; D is ambiguous. Germline loops: CDR1 SGHTA, CDR2 FQGNSA. Trimming cost V 0 bases and J 2 bases, with 9 bases left between them. The CDR3 is 15 residues long. CDR3 coding DNA: TGTGCCAGCAGCTTAGCGGCACCACACACAGATACGCAGTATTTT. This sequence encodes CASSLAAPHTDTQYF.

The CDR3 coding sequence is TGTGCCGCCCAGGGGGTCAATGAGCAGTTCTTC. This sequence encodes CAAQGVNEQFF. The chain carries TRBV30 and TRBJ2-1; 7 nucleotides agree with TRBD1. With V trimmed by 8 bases and J by 6 bases, 4 bases remained unmatched. Germline assignment: CDR1 GTSNPN and CDR2 SVGIG (reference sequence). This CDR3 comprises 11 residues.

This chain links TRBV5-1 with TRBJ2-5, with D perhaps matching TRBD1 (6 bases). CDR1 and CDR2 (germline): SGHRS, YFSETQ. The V and J ends lost 4 bases and 2 bases respectively, with 15 bases between them. This CDR3 region has 15 residues. The CDR3 nucleotides read TGCGCCAGCAGCCAGGAAGTAGGACAGCAAGAGACCCAGTACTTC. Translation gives CASSQEVGQQETQYF.

About this clone itself: The sample carries other DNA sequences with the same CDR3. V gene TRBV30 combines with J gene TRBJ2-1, with D perhaps matching TRBD1 (5 bases). The CDR3 is 13 residues long. In germline, CDR1 is GTSNPN, CDR2 SVGIG (reference sequence). V was clipped by 0 bases and J by 2 bases, with 5 bases between them. The CDR3 bases are TGTGCCTGGAGTGTAGGGGCCTACAATGAGCAGTTCTTC. Protein: CAWSVGAYNEQFF.

V usage is TRBV9 and J usage is TRBJ2-5; tentative D call: TRBD2 (5 bases). The germline V gene encodes CDR1 SGDLS and CDR2 YYNGEE. Trimming removed 4 bases at V and 5 bases at J, with 15 bases between. CDR3 size: 14 residues. CDR3 DNA: TGTGCCAGCAGCCCCCAGCGGAGGTGGGAGACCCAGTACTTC. Protein sequence: CASSPQRRWETQYF.

The genes are TRBV30 and TRBJ1-5; no reliable D call. The V end lost 0 bases, the J end lost 3 bases, and 6 bases lay between the germline ends. The CDR3 covers 13 residues. Germline values: CDR1 GTSNPN, CDR2 SVGIG (reference sequence). For the CDR3, the DNA is TGTGCCTGGAGTGTAACAGACAATCAGCCCCAGCATTTT. It translates to CAWSVTDNQPQHF.

The chain recombines TRBV4-3 with TRBJ2-1; 9 positions agree with TRBD2. V dropped 1 base and J dropped 2; count of bases not matched to a gene: 9. CDR1 is LGHNA and CDR2 is YSLEER in the germline V gene. The CDR3 spans 18 residues. CDR3 region: CASSQVSGGTITYNEQFF. The CDR3 coding sequence is TGCGCCAGCAGCCAAGTAAGCGGGGGGACGATAACCTACAATGAGCAGTTCTTC.

This chain links TRBV4-3 with TRBJ1-6; a possible D gene is TRBD1 (6 bases). V was pared by 6 bases and J by 10 bases, with 13 bases between. In germline, CDR1 is LGHNA, CDR2 YSLEER. The CDR3 is made up of 13 amino acids. The CDR3 sequence is CASRQLGGSPLHF. The CDR3 region has the DNA TGCGCCAGCAGGCAACTCGGGGGCTCACCCCTCCACTTT.

This rearrangement joins TRBV5-1 to TRBJ2-7; tentative D call: TRBD2 (6 bases). Per germline, CDR1 SGHRS and CDR2 YFSETQ. Between the trimmed V and J ends, which lost 4 bases and 0 bases, there was a span of 11 bases. The CDR3 loop spans 14 amino acids. The CDR3 sequence is CASSPRGVSYEQYF. The CDR3 bases are TGCGCCAGCAGCCCCCGCGGGGTCTCCTACGAGCAGTACTTC.

The chain couples TRBV4-3 to TRBJ2-7; a possible D gene is TRBD2 (5 bases). Trimming took off 4 bases at V and 2 bases at J, with 12 bases between the two ends. Germline V gives CDR1 LGHNA, CDR2 YSLEER. The CDR3 has 14 amino acids. The CDR3 sequence: CASSLSRGAYEQYF. The CDR3 region has the DNA TGCGCCAGCAGCCTTAGTCGGGGAGCCTACGAGCAGTACTTC.